A single sample is the source of the 18 T cell receptor beta chains below, sequenced in a study of cytomegalovirus exposure and HLA in healthy donors. Some clones are missing from TCRdb's copy, which holds only in-frame ones; the method was immunoSEQ multiplex PCR. The repertoire holds approximately 200,000 clones, about 80% seen once, with approximately 7% in the top ten. The sample was PBMCs. The receptors here all came from a man aged 18 to 30 in good health and CMV-seropositive.

The chain has TRBV5-1 and TRBJ2-7; 12 positions match TRBD2. CDR1 is SGHRS, CDR2 YFSETQ, per germline. V gave up 1 base and J gave up 2 bases; unmatched junction bases: 13. This CDR3 is built from 19 residues. CDR3 amino acids: CASSLTETSGRKIPYEQYF. The DNA of the CDR3 is TGCGCCAGCAGCTTGACCGAGACTAGCGGGAGAAAAATCCCCTACGAGCAGTACTTC.

The CDR3 DNA follows: TGTGCCAGCAGCTTTGGGGCGGAGCAGTTCTTC. Amino acids: CASSFGAEQFF. The V and J genes are TRBV13 and TRBJ2-1; D possibly corresponds to TRBD1 (5 bases). Trimming removed 3 bases from V and 10 bases from J, with 7 bases in between. The CDR3 extends over 11 amino acids. Germline CDR1 is PRHDT and CDR2 is FYEKMQ (reference sequence).

CDR3 region: CASRDYYEQYF. CDR3 nucleotide sequence: TGTGCCAGCAGGGACTATTACGAGCAGTACTTC. The chain links TRBV7-2 to TRBJ2-7; a possible D gene is TRBD2 (6 bases). This CDR3 contains 11 residues. Looked up from germline, CDR1 is SGHTA and CDR2 is FQGNSA. V was clipped by 6 bases and J by 4 bases, with 7 bases between them.

A word on this clone: The junction departs from germline at one end; a sequencing error may be responsible. The rearrangement links TRBV20-1 to TRBJ1-5; tentatively, D is TRBD1 (5 bases). This CDR3 region has 11 residues. In germline, CDR1 is DFQATT, CDR2 SNEGSKA (reference sequence). The CDR3 reads CSALRDPGEDF. Written as DNA, the CDR3 is TGCAGTGCTCTCCGGGACCCCGGGGAGGATTTT.

The chain combines TRBV5-4 with TRBJ2-3; 7 positions match TRBD2. From germline, CDR1 is SGHNT and CDR2 YYREEE (reference sequence). The CDR3 covers 17 residues. Trimming at V came to 4 bases and at J to 6 bases, leaving 17 bases not matched to a gene. The CDR3 nucleotides read TGTGCCAGCAGCGTAGGGATGACTAGCCGTCAAGGGGATACGCAGTATTTT. Its protein product is CASSVGMTSRQGDTQYF.

This clone was detected a few times. The chain recombines TRBV30 with TRBJ1-1; D call uncertain. The germline gives CDR1 GTSNPN, CDR2 SVGIG (reference sequence). This CDR3 has 12 residues. Trimming left V 0 bases short and J 3 bases short, with 5 bases between. The CDR3 nucleotides read TGTGCCTGGAGTGTATCGGACACTGAAGCTTTCTTT. This encodes CAWSVSDTEAFF.

In its sample, this clone was seen once. This rearrangement joins TRBV7-9 to TRBJ2-7, with 8 bases fitting TRBD1. The CDR3 runs 13 residues. Germline V gene lookup returns CDR1 SEHNR and CDR2 FQNEAQ (reference sequence). V shed 6 bases and J 0 bases; nucleotides not matched to a gene: 1. DNA for the CDR3: TGTGCCAGCAGGGGGACAGGCTCCTACGAGCAGTACTTC. Encoded protein: CASRGTGSYEQYF.

The table lists this clone with a few counts. Here the CDR3 reads CASSARGEQFF. The CDR3 nucleotides read TGTGCCAGCAGCGCAAGGGGTGAGCAGTTCTTC. This rearrangement joins TRBV9 to TRBJ2-1; TRBD1 might be the D (5 bases). Germline assignment: CDR1 SGDLS and CDR2 YYNGEE. With 3 bases removed from V and 9 bases from J, the gap between germline ends came to 7 bases. The CDR3 has 11 residues.

J is TRBJ2-2 and V is TRBV9, with 12 positions matching TRBD1. Trimming took 2 bases from V and 6 from J; bases not matched to a gene: 2. CDR3 length equals 15 residues. Germline CDR1 reads SGDLS; CDR2 reads YYNGEE. The CDR3 reads CASSVGQGAAGELFF. In DNA form, the CDR3 reads TGTGCCAGCAGCGTGGGACAGGGGGCAGCCGGGGAGCTGTTTTTT.

This rearrangement joins TRBV9 to TRBJ2-1; D is possibly TRBD1 (6 bases). Germline V gene data show CDR1 as SGDLS and CDR2 as YYNGEE. This CDR3 has 14 amino acids. The germline V and J ends were trimmed by 4 bases and 8 bases, with 16 bases remaining between them. CDR3 sequence: CASSPRGAGDEQFF. The CDR3, as DNA: TGTGCCAGCAGCCCCCGGGGAGCAGGGGATGAGCAGTTCTTC.

This chain connects TRBV5-4 to TRBJ2-1; a weak D match, TRBD2 (6 bases). The germline V gene encodes CDR1 SGHNT and CDR2 YYREEE (reference sequence). The V end was cut by 4 bases, the J end by 5 bases, with 19 bases between. The CDR3 is 16 residues long. DNA of the CDR3: TGTGCCAGCAGCCCGACTGCTAGCGACATACACAATGAGCAGTTCTTC. Encoded protein: CASSPTASDIHNEQFF.

The rearrangement uses TRBV5-1 and TRBJ2-2; D is unclear. CDR1 and CDR2 from the germline V gene are SGHRS and YFSETQ. V lost 4 bases and J 0 bases, leaving 16 bases between the germline ends. The CDR3 totals 17 residues. Here the CDR3 reads CASSRRYGGANTGELFF. The DNA for the CDR3 is TGCGCCAGCAGCCGAAGATATGGCGGAGCGAACACCGGGGAGCTGTTTTTT.

The V gene is TRBV28, the J gene TRBJ1-5; no definite D call. The V gene's germline CDR1 is MDHEN and CDR2 SYDVKM. The CDR3 covers 15 residues. The V and J ends lost 1 base and 1 base respectively, with 8 bases between them. CDR3 coding DNA: TGTGCCAGCAGTTTATACGCCGGGAGCAATCAGCCCCAGCATTTT. Amino acid sequence: CASSLYAGSNQPQHF.

This CDR3 is CAISGAGVTSYEQYF. The CDR3 region has the DNA TGTGCCATCAGTGGGGCGGGAGTAACCTCCTACGAGCAGTACTTC. This sequence joins TRBV10-3 and TRBJ2-7; 7 bases align to TRBD2. V shed 4 bases, J shed 0 bases, and the junction held 6 bases outside the gene matches. Germline assignment: CDR1 ENHRY and CDR2 SYGVKD. The CDR3 covers 15 residues.

The chain couples TRBV28 to TRBJ1-1; TRBD1 matches at 9 bases. After removal of 7 bases from V and 11 bases from J, the junction contained 8 bases not matched to a gene. The CDR3 is made up of 12 amino acids. Germline values: CDR1 MDHEN, CDR2 SYDVKM. The CDR3 DNA reads as TGTGCCAGCACTCCGGGGACAGGGAGGGCTTTCTTT. It encodes CASTPGTGRAFF.

The chain is built from TRBV27 and TRBJ2-1, with D hard to call. Germline V gene data show CDR1 as MNHEY and CDR2 as SMNVEV (reference sequence). This CDR3 has 13 amino acids. With 2 bases removed from V and 5 bases from J, the gap between germline ends came to 7 bases. CDR3 DNA: TGTGCCAGCAGTTTAGCGGTAAACAATGAGCAGTTCTTC. As protein: CASSLAVNNEQFF.

The chain recombines TRBV6-6 with TRBJ2-1; TRBD1 matches 7 bases. Trimming removed 4 bases from V and 5 bases from J; junction bases left unmatched: 2. CDR3 length: 13 residues. Germline V gives CDR1 MNHNY, CDR2 SVGAGI (reference sequence). As DNA, the CDR3 is TGTGCCAGCAGTTGGGACAGCCACAATGAGCAGTTCTTC. It codes for CASSWDSHNEQFF.

This clone was counted between two and nine times. This chain links TRBV5-4 with TRBJ1-2; possible D gene TRBD1, 6 bases. With 1 base removed from V and 2 bases from J, the gap between germline ends came to 9 bases. The CDR3 is made up of 14 amino acids. Germline CDR1 is SGHNT and CDR2 is YYREEE (reference sequence). The CDR3 loop reads CASSLKGHNYGYTF. In DNA form, the CDR3 reads TGTGCCAGCAGCTTGAAGGGACACAACTATGGCTACACCTTC. Full variable domain (outside the CDR3, taken from reference TRBV5-4 and TRBJ1-2): ETGVTQSPTHLIKTRGQQVTLRCSSQSGHNTVSWYQQALGQGPQFIFQYYREEENGRGNFPPRFSGLQFPNYSSELNVNALELDDSALYLCASSLKGHNYGYTFGSGTRLTVV.